This T cell receptor beta chain is from a study of blood T cell repertoires in COVID-19. Study information: The study drew acute and convalescent COVID-19 samples from the United States, Italy and Spain. From T cells, B-cell-depleted T cells, or PBMCs came the material, which was cDNA or gDNA.

Per the study methods: Quantification of nucleated cells was approximated via reference gene primer amplification. The protocol was immunoSEQ multiplex PCR, while the TCRdb copy is restricted to in-frame clones and leaves out a portion. That table supplies the V and J calls and clone size; D and trimming were determined from the DNA. The sample yields some 200,000 clones, more than 75% seen once. The CDR3 covers 14 residues. Germline V lookup: CDR1 MDHEN, CDR2 SYDVKM. V was shortened by 7 bases and J by 6 bases, with 16 bases between the two germline ends. This TCR was sampled from a man aged 40-49 years with active or convalescent COVID-19. The chain has TRBV28 and TRBJ1-5, with D uncertain. Sequenced sample: peripheral blood. CDR3 DNA sequence: TGTGCCAGCACTCCCGGCGGAGGCAGTCAGCCCCAGCATTTT. Translation: CASTPGGGSQPQHF.